This T cell receptor (beta chain) derives from a study of brain T cells in children with intractable seizures. Notes on the study in general: Absence of clones before surgery may stem from lower sequencing depth. HCMV serostatus was not known, and viral specificity came from CDR3 similarity only.

This sample's time point: blood from clinic visit 5 months post-surgery; TSC patient then seizure free. Surgery cases with the highest brain T cell transcript signatures were chosen for sequencing. At least one anti-epileptic drug was given before surgery. Libraries were prepared by immunoSEQ multiplex PCR; TCRdb keeps only in-frame clonotypes and omits some of them. The repertoire holds 340,000 or so clones, with about 94% as singletons. Details on this clone: Its target is unknown.

V shed 2 bases, J shed 5 bases, and the junction held 7 bases outside the gene matches. The length of the CDR3 is 16 residues. Germline CDR1 is MNHEY and CDR2 is SVGEGT. The rearrangement links TRBV6-2 or TRBV6-3 to TRBJ2-7; 12 nucleotides line up with TRBD1. This receptor was taken from a boy in the first two years of life with tuberous sclerosis and intractable seizures. The specimen was peripheral blood, collected less than 6 months after surgery. The CDR3 spells CASSYPPGQGADEQYF. Written as DNA, the CDR3 is TGTGCCAGCAGTTACCCTCCGGGACAGGGGGCGGACGAGCAGTACTTC.